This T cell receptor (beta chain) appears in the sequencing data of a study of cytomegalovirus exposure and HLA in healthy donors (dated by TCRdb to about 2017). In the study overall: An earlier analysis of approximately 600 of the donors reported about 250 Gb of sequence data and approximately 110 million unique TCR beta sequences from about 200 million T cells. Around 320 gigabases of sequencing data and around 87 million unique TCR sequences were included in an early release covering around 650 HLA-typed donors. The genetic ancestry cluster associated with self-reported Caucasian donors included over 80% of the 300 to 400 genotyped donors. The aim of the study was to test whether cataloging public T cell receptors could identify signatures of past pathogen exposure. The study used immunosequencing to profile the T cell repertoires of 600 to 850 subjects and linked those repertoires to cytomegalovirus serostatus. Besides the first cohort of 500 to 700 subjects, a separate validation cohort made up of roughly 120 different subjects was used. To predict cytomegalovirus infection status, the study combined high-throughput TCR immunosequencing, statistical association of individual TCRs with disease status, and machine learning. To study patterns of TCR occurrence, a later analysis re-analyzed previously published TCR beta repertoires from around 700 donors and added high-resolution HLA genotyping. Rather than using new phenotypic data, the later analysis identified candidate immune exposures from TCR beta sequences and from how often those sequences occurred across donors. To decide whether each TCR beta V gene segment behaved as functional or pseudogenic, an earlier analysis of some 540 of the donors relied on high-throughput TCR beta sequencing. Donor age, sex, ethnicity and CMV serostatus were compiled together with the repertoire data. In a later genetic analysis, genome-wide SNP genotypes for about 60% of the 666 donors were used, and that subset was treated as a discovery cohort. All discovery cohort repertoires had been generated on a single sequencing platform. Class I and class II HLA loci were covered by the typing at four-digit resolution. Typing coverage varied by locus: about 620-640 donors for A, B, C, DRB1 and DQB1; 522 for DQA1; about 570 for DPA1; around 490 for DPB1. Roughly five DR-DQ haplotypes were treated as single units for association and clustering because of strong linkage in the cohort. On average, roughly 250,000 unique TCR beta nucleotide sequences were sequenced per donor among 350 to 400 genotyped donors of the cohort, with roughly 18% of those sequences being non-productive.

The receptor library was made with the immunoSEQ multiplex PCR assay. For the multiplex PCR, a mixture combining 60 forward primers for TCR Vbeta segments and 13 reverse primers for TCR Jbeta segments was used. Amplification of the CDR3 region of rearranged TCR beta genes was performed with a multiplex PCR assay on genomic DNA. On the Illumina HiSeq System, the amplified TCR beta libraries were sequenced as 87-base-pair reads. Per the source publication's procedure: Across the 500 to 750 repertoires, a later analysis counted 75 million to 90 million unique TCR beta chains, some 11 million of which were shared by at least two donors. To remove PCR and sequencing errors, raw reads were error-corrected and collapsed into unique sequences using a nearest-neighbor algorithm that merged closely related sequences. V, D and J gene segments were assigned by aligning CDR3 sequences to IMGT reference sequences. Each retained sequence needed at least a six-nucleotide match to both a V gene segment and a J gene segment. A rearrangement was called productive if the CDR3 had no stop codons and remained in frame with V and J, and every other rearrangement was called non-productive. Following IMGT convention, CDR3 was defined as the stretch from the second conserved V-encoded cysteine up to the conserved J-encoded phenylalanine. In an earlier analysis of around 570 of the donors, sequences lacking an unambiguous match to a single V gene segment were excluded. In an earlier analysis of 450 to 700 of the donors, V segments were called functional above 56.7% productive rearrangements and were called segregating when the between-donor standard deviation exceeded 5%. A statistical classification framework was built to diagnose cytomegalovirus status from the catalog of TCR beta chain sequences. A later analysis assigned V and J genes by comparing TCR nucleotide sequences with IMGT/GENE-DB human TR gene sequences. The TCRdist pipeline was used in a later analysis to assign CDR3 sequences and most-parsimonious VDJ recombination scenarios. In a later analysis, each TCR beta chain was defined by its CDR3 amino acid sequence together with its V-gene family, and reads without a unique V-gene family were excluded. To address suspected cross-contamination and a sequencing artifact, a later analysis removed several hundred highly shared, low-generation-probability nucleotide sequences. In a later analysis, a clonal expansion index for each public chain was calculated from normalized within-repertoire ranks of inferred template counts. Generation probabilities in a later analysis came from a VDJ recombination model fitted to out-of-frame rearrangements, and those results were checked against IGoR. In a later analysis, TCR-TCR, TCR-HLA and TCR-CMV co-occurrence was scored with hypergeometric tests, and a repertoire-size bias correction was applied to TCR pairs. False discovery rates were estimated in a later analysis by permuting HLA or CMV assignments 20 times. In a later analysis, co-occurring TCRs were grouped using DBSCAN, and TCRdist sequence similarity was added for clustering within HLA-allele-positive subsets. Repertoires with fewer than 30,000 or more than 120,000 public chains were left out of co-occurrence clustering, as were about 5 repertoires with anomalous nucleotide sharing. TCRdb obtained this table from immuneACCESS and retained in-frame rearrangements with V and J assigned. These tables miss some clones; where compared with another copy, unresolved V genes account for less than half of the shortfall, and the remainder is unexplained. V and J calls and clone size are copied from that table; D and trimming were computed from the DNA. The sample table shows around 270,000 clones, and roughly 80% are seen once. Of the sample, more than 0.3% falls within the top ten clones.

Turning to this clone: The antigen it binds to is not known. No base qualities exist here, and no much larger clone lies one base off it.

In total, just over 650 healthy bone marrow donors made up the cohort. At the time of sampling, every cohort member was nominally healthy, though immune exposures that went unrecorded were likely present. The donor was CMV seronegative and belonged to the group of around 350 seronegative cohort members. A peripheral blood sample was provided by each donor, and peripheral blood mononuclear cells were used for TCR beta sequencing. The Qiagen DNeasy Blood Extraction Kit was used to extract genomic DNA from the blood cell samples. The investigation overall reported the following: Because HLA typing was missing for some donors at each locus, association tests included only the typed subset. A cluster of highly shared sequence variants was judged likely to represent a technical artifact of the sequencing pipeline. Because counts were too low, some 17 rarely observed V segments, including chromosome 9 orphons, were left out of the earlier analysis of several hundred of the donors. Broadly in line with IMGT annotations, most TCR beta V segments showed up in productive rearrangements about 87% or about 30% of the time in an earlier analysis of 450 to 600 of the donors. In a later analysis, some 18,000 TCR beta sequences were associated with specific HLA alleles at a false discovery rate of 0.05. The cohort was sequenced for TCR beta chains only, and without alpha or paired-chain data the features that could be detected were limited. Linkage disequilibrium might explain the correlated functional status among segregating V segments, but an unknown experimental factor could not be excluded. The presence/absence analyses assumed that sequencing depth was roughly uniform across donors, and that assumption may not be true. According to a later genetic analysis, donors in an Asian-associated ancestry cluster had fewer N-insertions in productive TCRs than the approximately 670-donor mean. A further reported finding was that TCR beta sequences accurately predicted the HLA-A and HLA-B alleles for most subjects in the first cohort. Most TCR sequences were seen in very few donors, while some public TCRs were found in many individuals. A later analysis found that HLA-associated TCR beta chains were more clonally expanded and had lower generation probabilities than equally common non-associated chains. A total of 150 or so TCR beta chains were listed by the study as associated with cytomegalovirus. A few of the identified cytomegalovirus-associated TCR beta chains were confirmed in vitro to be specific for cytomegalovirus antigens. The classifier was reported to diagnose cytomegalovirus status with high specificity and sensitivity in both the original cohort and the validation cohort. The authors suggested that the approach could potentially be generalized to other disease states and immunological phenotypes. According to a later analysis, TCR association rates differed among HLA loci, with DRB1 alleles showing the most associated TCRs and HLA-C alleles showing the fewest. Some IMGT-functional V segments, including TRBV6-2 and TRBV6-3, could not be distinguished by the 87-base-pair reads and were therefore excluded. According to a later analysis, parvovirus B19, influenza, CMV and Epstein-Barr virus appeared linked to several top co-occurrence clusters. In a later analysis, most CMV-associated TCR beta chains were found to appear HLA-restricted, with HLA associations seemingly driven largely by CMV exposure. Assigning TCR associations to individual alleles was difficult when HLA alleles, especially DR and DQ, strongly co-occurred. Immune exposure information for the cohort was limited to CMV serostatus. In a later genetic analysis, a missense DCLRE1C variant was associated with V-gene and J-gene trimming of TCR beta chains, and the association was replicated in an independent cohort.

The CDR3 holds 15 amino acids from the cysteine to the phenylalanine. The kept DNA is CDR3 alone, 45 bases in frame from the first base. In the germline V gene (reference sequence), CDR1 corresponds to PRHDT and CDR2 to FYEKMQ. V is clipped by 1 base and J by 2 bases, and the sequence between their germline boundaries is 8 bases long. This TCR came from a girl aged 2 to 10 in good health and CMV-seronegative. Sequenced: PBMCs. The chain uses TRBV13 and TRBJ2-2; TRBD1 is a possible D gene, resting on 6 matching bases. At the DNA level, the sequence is TGTGCCAGCAGCTTAGAGGGGGTCAACACCGGGGAGCTGTTTTTT. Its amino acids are CASSLEGVNTGELFF. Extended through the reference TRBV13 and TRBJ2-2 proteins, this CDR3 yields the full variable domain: AAGVIQSPRHLIKEKRETATLKCYPIPRHDTVYWYQQGPGQDPQFLISFYEKMQSDKGSIPDRFSAQQFSDYHSELNMSSLELGDSALYFCASSLEGVNTGELFFGEGSRLTVL.